These 27 T cell receptor beta chains share one sample of origin, sequenced in a study of T cell responses to AZD1222 COVID-19 vaccine. The data were produced by immunoSEQ multiplex PCR, yet TCRdb's version contains in-frame clones alone and is incomplete. The sample comprises 150,000 to 200,000 clones, around 94% of which are singletons, and approximately 0.64% rests with the top ten. Sequencing was performed on peripheral blood, taken on day 0 of AZD1222 vaccination. These receptors were collected from an adult in good health.

The chain combines TRBV7-3 with TRBJ2-1; no definite D call. Germline CDR1 reads SGHTA; CDR2 reads FQGTGA. The germline V and J ends were trimmed by 6 bases and 4 bases, with 19 bases remaining between them. The CDR3 length is 16 residues. DNA for the CDR3: TGTGCCAGCAGTCGAAGTAGTTCCCAGCCTTACAATGAGCAGTTCTTC. Translation: CASSRSSSQPYNEQFF.

The chain joins TRBV12-3 or TRBV12-4 to TRBJ2-2; D unresolved. Trimming removed 11 bases from V and 1 base from J, with 11 bases in between. The CDR3 is 13 amino acids. The DNA of the CDR3 is TGTGCCGGGTCTTTGAGGAACACCGGGGAGCTGTTTTTT. It is translated as CAGSLRNTGELFF.

This clone was found once. This rearrangement joins TRBV5-1 to TRBJ1-1; TRBD1 matches 8 bases. The trim removed 4 bases at V and 4 bases at J, leaving 6 bases unmatched. Germline CDR1 is SGHRS and CDR2 is YFSETQ. This CDR3 region has 14 residues. CDR3 loop: CASSTGQGGTEAFF. DNA of the CDR3: TGCGCCAGCAGCACCGGACAGGGAGGCACTGAAGCTTTCTTT.

V and J are TRBV2 and TRBJ2-5; a possible D gene is TRBD2 (6 bases). Trimming took off 10 bases at V and 4 bases at J, with 19 bases between the two ends. Germline loops: CDR1 SNHLY, CDR2 FYNNEI. This CDR3 has 14 amino acids. CDR3 coding DNA: TGTGCCACGGCCGCCGGAGGGGCGGGAGAGACCCAGTACTTC. Protein: CATAAGGAGETQYF.

This sequence joins TRBV29-1 and TRBJ2-2; 9 bases map to TRBD1. The CDR3 has 14 residues. Germline V gene lookup returns CDR1 SQVTM and CDR2 ANQGSEA. V lost 4 bases to trimming and J lost 3 bases; unmatched junction nucleotides: 3. The CDR3 DNA is TGCAGCGTTGCCCGGACAGGGGACACCGGGGAGCTGTTTTTT. Protein sequence: CSVARTGDTGELFF.

CDR3 sequence (DNA): TGCGCCAGCAGCTTGGGAGGCGGTGAAGAGACCCAGTACTTC. Protein product: CASSLGGGEETQYF. The chain uses TRBV5-1 and TRBJ2-5; no reliable D call. V was shortened by 0 bases and J by 3 bases, with 9 bases between the two germline ends. Germline lookup yields CDR1 SGHRS and CDR2 YFSETQ. This CDR3 spans 14 amino acids.

The V and J genes are TRBV12-3 or TRBV12-4 and TRBJ1-2; TRBD1 matches 7 bases. This CDR3 is built from 13 residues. Germline trimming cut 8 bases from V and 6 bases from J; bases unmatched to any gene: 9. The CDR3 DNA reads as TGTGCCAGCTCTACAACAGGGGAGGATGGCTACACCTTC. Translated, it gives CASSTTGEDGYTF.

V gene TRBV6-2 or TRBV6-3 combines with J gene TRBJ2-5; TRBD1 might be the D (6 bases). Trimming shortened V by 2 bases and J by 0 bases, and 10 bases separated the two germline ends. Germline lookup yields CDR1 MNHEY and CDR2 SVGEGT. This CDR3 is 15 amino acids long. This chain's CDR3 is CASSYPGTNQETQYF. The CDR3 DNA sequence: TGTGCCAGCAGTTACCCAGGGACAAACCAAGAGACCCAGTACTTC.

This clone has a single count. The chain links TRBV6-1 to TRBJ1-5, with D tentatively TRBD1 (6 bases). This CDR3 is 17 amino acids long. Trimming removed 0 bases from V and 6 bases from J, with 18 bases in between. Germline V gene lookup returns CDR1 MNHNS and CDR2 SASEGT. The CDR3 region is CASSEAPPGARSQPQHF. CDR3 coding DNA: TGTGCCAGCAGTGAAGCCCCCCCGGGGGCGCGGAGTCAGCCCCAGCATTTT.

V usage is TRBV19 and J usage is TRBJ1-4; D is unclear. CDR3 size: 14 residues. Germline V gene sequence: CDR1 LNHDA, CDR2 SQIVND (reference sequence). V lost 3 bases, J lost 7 bases, and 12 bases lay in between. Here the CDR3 DNA reads TGTGCCAGTAGTATTCTATACGTCGGTGAAAAACTGTTTTTT. Translated: CASSILYVGEKLFF. The whole variable domain, remainder taken from reference TRBV19 and TRBJ1-4, is DGGITQSPKYLFRKEGQNVTLSCEQNLNHDAMYWYRQDPGQGLRLIYYSQIVNDFQKGDIAEGYSVSREKKESFPLTVTSAQKNPTAFYLCASSILYVGEKLFFGSGTQLSVL.

This clone has just one count. The chain has TRBV20-1 and TRBJ1-1; D ambiguous. Trimming shortened V by 3 bases and J by 3 bases, and 8 bases separated the two germline ends. The CDR3 is 12 residues long. CDR1 and CDR2 from the germline V gene are DFQATT and SNEGSKA (reference sequence). The CDR3 loop is CSASNGDTEAFF. CDR3 nucleotides: TGCAGTGCTAGTAACGGAGACACTGAAGCTTTCTTT.

The J gene is TRBJ2-1, the V gene TRBV7-9, with 11 positions matching TRBD2. Germline loops: CDR1 SEHNR, CDR2 FQNEAQ (reference sequence). The V segment lost 4 bases and the J segment 6 bases; nucleotides outside the gene matches: 14. This CDR3 contains 18 residues. CDR3 nucleotides: TGTGCCAGCAGCTGGGGACTAGCGGCAAACCCTGACCTCAATGAGCAGTTCTTC. Its translation is CASSWGLAANPDLNEQFF.

The V gene is TRBV7-8, the J gene TRBJ1-2; D is unclear. V dropped 0 bases and J dropped 5 bases, with 19 bases sitting between them. This CDR3 is 17 amino acids long. The germline gives CDR1 SGHVS, CDR2 FQNEAQ. CDR3 DNA: TGTGCCAGCAGCTTAGCGAGACATGCGACGGACCCGTATGGCTACACCTTC. Amino acid sequence: CASSLARHATDPYGYTF. The variable domain in full, completed from reference TRBV7-8 and TRBJ1-2, reads GAGVSQSPRYKVAKRGQDVALRCDPISGHVSLFWYQQALGQGPEFLTYFQNEAQLDKSGLPSDRFFAERPEGSVSTLKIQRTQQEDSAVYLCASSLARHATDPYGYTFGSGTRLTVV.

This chain uses TRBV6-5 with TRBJ1-6, with no clear D. Germline V gene data show CDR1 as MNHEY and CDR2 as SVGAGI. This CDR3 is 14 amino acids long. V was shortened by 6 bases and J by 5 bases, with 11 bases between the two germline ends. The CDR3 protein is CASRPEGDNSPLHF. DNA for the CDR3: TGTGCCAGCAGGCCGGAGGGAGATAATTCACCCCTCCACTTT.

This rearrangement joins TRBV6-5 to TRBJ1-5; D is possibly TRBD1 (5 bases). CDR3 length: 15 residues. V shed 8 bases and J shed 4 bases, with 18 bases lying between them. Germline V gives CDR1 MNHEY, CDR2 SVGAGI. The chain's CDR3 is CASFRDTGTNQPQHF. CDR3 coding DNA: TGTGCCAGCTTCCGAGACACAGGTACTAATCAGCCCCAGCATTTT.

The V call is TRBV21-1, the J call TRBJ2-7; the table gives TRBD2 as D, unverified against the DNA. TRBV21-1 is a documented pseudogene. CDR3 size: 13 residues. Written as DNA, the CDR3 is TGTGCCAGGAGGGCGACTAGCGGGAACGAGCAGTACTTC. This translates into CARRATSGNEQYF.

This rearrangement joins TRBV7-9 to TRBJ1-2; 9 nucleotides match TRBD1. The V segment lost 2 bases and the J segment 4 bases; nucleotides outside the gene matches: 8. From germline, CDR1 is SEHNR and CDR2 FQNEAQ (reference sequence). CDR3 length: 16 residues. For the CDR3, the DNA is TGTGCCAGCAGCTTACTGTTAGGACAGGGGCCCTATGGCTACACCTTC. This codes for CASSLLLGQGPYGYTF.

V is TRBV19 and J is TRBJ1-5; TRBD1 aligns across 7 bases. V lost 6 bases to trimming and J lost 0 bases; unmatched junction nucleotides: 8. This CDR3 is built from 16 residues. Per germline, CDR1 LNHDA and CDR2 SQIVND (reference sequence). CDR3 coding DNA: TGTGCCAGTAGCCAACGGGACAGCTATAGCAATCAGCCCCAGCATTTT. Protein sequence: CASSQRDSYSNQPQHF.

The chain is built from TRBV4-1 and TRBJ1-1; 8 bases are shared with TRBD1. The V gene's germline CDR1 is MGHRA and CDR2 YSYEKL. J was trimmed by 1 base and V by 4 bases; bases with no gene match: 11. There are 17 residues in the CDR3. The CDR3 sequence: CASSRLAGTGSNTEAFF. CDR3 in DNA: TGCGCCAGCAGCCGGCTAGCCGGGACAGGTTCGAACACTGAAGCTTTCTTT.

The chain has TRBV11-3 and TRBJ1-1; D possibly corresponds to TRBD1 (6 bases). Germline values: CDR1 SGHNT, CDR2 YENEEA. The CDR3 is made up of 11 amino acids. V was pared by 4 bases and J by 8 bases, with 8 bases between. The CDR3 DNA follows: TGTGCCAGCAGCTGCGACAGGGAAGCTTTCTTT. It encodes CASSCDREAFF.

V gene TRBV6-2 or TRBV6-3 combines with J gene TRBJ1-2; D is undetermined. The V and J ends lost 4 bases and 4 bases respectively, with 16 bases between them. CDR1 is MNHEY, CDR2 SVGEGT, per germline. CDR3 size: 15 residues. The CDR3 DNA reads TGTGCCAGCAGTTGGGCCCCGGACCGCCGCTATGGCTACACCTTC. It encodes CASSWAPDRRYGYTF.

This chain joins TRBV7-9 and TRBJ2-1; D might be TRBD2 (6 bases). The germline gives CDR1 SEHNR, CDR2 FQNEAQ (reference sequence). The V end was cut by 1 base, the J end by 5 bases, with 12 bases between. The CDR3 has 15 residues. Here the CDR3 DNA reads TGTGCCAGCAGCTTAGTTTTGCTAGCGCACAATGAGCAGTTCTTC. Translating it yields CASSLVLLAHNEQFF. The full variable domain, with the rest looked up from reference TRBV7-9 and TRBJ2-1, is DTGVSQNPRHKITKRGQNVTFRCDPISEHNRLYWYRQTLGQGPEFLTYFQNEAQLEKSRLLSDRFSAERPKGSFSTLEIQRTEQGDSAMYLCASSLVLLAHNEQFFGPGTRLTVL.

The V gene is TRBV5-1, the J gene TRBJ2-3, with 11 bases matching TRBD2. The V gene end was trimmed by 0 bases and the J gene end by 4 bases; junction bases not matched to a gene: 4. Germline CDR1 and CDR2: SGHRS and YFSETQ. This CDR3 has 16 amino acids. This CDR3 reads CASSLEVAGGSDTQYF. DNA of the CDR3: TGCGCCAGCAGCTTGGAGGTAGCGGGAGGGTCAGATACGCAGTATTTT.

The V call is TRBV3-1 (or the pseudogene TRBV3-2), the J call TRBJ1-4; 7 bases map to TRBD1. The length of the CDR3 is 16 residues. Germline trimming cut 4 bases from V and 5 bases from J; bases unmatched to any gene: 10. Germline-derived CDR1 and CDR2 are LGHDT and YNNKEL (reference sequence). The CDR3 spells CASSPTRGDTNEKLFF. The CDR3 nucleotides read TGTGCCAGCAGCCCAACCAGGGGGGATACAAATGAAAAACTGTTTTTT.

The chain uses TRBV15 and TRBJ1-1; D is unclear. The CDR3 has 14 amino acids. Per the germline V gene, CDR1 is LNHNV and CDR2 is YYDKDF (reference sequence). The V gene lost 1 base and the J gene lost 1 base, with 7 bases spanning the gap. The CDR3 DNA sequence: TGTGCCACCAGCAGAGTAGATGGGAACACTGAAGCTTTCTTT. It codes for CATSRVDGNTEAFF.

The chain is built from TRBV5-5 and TRBJ1-5; the match to TRBD1 covers 7 bases. The CDR3 length is 17 residues. The V and J ends lost 2 bases and 4 bases, in that order; junction bases with no gene match: 12. Germline assignment: CDR1 SGHKS and CDR2 YYEKEE (reference sequence). CDR3: CASSFQGGMVPNQPQHF. CDR3 bases: TGTGCCAGCAGCTTTCAGGGGGGCATGGTCCCAAATCAGCCCCAGCATTTT.

DNA for the CDR3: TGTGCCAGCAGTCGCGAATTAGAGGACTGGAGCTCCTACAATGAGCAGTTCTTC. Protein: CASSRELEDWSSYNEQFF. The chain employs TRBV28 and TRBJ2-1; D possibly corresponds to TRBD2 (5 bases). V was trimmed by 5 bases and J by 0 bases, leaving 20 bases between them. This CDR3 is built from 18 residues. Germline CDR1 MDHEN, CDR2 SYDVKM.